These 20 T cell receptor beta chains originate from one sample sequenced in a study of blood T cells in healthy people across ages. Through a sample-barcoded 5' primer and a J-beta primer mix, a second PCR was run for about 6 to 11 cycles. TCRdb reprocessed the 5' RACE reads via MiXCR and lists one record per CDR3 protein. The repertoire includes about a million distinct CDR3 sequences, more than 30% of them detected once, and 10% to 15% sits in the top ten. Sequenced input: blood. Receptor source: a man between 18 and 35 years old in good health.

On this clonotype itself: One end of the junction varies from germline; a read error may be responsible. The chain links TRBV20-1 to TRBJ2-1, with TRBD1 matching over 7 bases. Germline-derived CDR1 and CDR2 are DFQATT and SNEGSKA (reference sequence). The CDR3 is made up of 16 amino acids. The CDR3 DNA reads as TGCAATGCTAGAGATTCGGACAGGCCCTCCTACAATGAGCAGTTCTTC. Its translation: CNARDSDRPSYNEQFF.

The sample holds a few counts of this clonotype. In DNA, the CDR3 is TGCGCCAGCAGCCAAGTTACGGGGGCTCGTAATTCACCCCTCCACTTT. Its translation: CASSQVTGARNSPLHF. V is TRBV4-1 and J is TRBJ1-6; D is possibly TRBD1 (6 bases). Germline V lookup: CDR1 MGHRA, CDR2 YSYEKL. Trimming took 1 base from V and 6 from J, leaving 13 bases between them. The length of the CDR3 is 16 residues.

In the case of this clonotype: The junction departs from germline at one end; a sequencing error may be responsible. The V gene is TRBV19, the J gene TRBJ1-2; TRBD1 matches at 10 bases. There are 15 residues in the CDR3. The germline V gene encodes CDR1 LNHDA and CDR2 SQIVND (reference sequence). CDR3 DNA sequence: TGTGCCAGTAACCTACCCGGGACAGGGGTTGATGGCCACACCTTC. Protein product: CASNLPGTGVDGHTF.

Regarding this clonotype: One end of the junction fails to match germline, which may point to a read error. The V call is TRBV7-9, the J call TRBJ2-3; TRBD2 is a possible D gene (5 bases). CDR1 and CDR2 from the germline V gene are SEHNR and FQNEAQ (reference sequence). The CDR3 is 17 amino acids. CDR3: CACSDNPQASSRPTQYF. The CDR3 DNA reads TGTGCCTGCAGCGATAACCCGCAGGCTAGCTCACGGCCGACGCAGTATTTT.

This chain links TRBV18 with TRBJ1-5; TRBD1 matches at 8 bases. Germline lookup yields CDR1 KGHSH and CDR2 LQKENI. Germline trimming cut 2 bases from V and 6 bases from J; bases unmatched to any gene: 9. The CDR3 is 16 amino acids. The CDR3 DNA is TGTGCCAGCTCACCAAGTGGACAGGGTTTAGGTCAGCCCCAGCATTTT. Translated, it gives CASSPSGQGLGQPQHF. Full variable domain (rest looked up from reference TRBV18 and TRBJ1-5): NAGVMQNPRHLVRRRGQEARLRCSPMKGHSHVYWYRQLPEEGLKFMVYLQKENIIDESGMPKERFSAEFPKEGPSILRIQQVVRGDSAAYFCASSPSGQGLGQPQHFGDGTRLSIL.

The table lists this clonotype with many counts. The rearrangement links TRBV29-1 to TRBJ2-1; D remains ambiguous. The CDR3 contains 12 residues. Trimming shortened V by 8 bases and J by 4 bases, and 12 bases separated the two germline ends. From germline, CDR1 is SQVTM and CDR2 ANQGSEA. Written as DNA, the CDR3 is TGCAGCACAACAGACACTTACAATGAGCAGTTCTTC. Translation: CSTTDTYNEQFF.

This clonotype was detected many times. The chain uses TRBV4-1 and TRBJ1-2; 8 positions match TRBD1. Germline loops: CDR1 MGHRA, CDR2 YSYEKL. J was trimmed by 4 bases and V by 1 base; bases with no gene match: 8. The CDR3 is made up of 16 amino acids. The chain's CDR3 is CASSQGAGQGLYGYTF. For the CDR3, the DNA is TGCGCCAGCAGCCAAGGGGCCGGACAGGGCCTCTATGGCTACACCTTC.

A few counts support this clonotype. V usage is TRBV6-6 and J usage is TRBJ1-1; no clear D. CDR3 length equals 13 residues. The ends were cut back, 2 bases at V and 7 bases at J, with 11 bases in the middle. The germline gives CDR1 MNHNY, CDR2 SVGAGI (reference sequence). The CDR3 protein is CASSYPSTGEAFF. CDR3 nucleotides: TGTGCCAGCAGTTACCCCAGTACCGGTGAAGCTTTCTTT.

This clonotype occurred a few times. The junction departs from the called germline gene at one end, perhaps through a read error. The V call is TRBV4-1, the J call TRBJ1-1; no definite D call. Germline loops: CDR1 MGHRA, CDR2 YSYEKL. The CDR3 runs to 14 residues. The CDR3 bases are TGCGCCAGCAGCACCCGTCGGGAGAACGCTGAAGCTTTCTTT. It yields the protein CASSTRRENAEAFF.

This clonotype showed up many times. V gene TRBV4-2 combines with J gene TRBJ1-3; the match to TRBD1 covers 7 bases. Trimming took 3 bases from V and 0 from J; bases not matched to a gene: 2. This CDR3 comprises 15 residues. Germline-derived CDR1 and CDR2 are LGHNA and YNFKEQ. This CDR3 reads CASSQDRSSGNTIYF. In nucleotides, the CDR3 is TGTGCCAGCAGCCAGGACAGGTCCTCTGGAAACACCATATATTTT.

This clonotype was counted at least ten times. DNA of the CDR3: TGTGCCAGCAGCCCGACAGGGAAGGGCGATACGCAGTATTTT. Residues: CASSPTGKGDTQYF. The chain carries TRBV3-1 and TRBJ2-3; 7 nucleotides match TRBD1. The CDR3 contains 14 residues. The germline CDR1 and CDR2 sequences are LGHDT and YNNKEL (reference sequence). Trimming cost V 4 bases and J 6 bases; bases outside gene matches: 7.

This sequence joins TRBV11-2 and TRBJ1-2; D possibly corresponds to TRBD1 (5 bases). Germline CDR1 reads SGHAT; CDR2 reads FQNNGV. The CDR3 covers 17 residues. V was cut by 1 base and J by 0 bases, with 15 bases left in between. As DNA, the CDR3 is TGTGCCAGCAGCTTAGCAGGATTTATAGGGGCTAACTATGGCTACACCTTC. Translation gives CASSLAGFIGANYGYTF.

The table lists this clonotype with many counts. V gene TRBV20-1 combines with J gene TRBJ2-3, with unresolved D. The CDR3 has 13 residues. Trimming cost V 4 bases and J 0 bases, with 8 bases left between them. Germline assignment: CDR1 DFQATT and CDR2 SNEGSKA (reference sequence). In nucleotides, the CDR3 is TGCAGTGCTAATATCGGCAGCACAGATACGCAGTATTTT. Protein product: CSANIGSTDTQYF.

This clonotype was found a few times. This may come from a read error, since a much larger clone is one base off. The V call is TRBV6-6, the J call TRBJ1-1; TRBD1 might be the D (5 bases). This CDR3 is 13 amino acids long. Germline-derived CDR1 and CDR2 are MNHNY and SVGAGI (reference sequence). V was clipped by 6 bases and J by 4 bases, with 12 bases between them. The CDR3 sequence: CASSPGGTTEAFF. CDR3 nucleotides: TGTGCCAGCAGCCCGGGGGGGACCACTGAAGCTTTCTTT.

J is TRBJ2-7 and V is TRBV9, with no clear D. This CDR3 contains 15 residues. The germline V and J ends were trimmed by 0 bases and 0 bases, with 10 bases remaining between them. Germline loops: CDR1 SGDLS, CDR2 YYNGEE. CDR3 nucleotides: TGTGCCAGCAGCGTAGAAGTCAGCGACTCCTACGAGCAGTACTTC. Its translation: CASSVEVSDSYEQYF.

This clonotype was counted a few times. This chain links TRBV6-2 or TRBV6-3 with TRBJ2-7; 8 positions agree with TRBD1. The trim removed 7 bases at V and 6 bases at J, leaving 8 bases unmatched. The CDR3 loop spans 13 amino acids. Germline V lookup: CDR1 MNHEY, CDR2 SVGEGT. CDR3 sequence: CASTRTGPSEQYF. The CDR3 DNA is TGTGCCAGCACCCGGACAGGGCCGTCCGAGCAGTACTTC.

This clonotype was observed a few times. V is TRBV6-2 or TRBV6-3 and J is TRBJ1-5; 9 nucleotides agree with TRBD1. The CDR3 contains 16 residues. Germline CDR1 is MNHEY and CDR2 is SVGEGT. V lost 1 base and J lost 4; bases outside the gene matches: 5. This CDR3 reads CASSYYPGTGNQPQHF. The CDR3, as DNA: TGTGCCAGCAGTTACTACCCCGGGACAGGGAATCAGCCCCAGCATTTT.

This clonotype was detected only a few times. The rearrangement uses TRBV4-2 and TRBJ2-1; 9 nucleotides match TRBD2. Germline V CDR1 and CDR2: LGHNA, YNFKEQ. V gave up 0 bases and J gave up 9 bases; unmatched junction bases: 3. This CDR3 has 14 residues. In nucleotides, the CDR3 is TGTGCCAGCAGCCAAGAAGGCGGGGGGGCTGAGCAGTTCTTC. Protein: CASSQEGGGAEQFF.

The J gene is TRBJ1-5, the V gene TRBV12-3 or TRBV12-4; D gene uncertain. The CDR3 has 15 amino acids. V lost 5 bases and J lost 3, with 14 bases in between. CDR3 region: CASSNPGNHNQPQHF. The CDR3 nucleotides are TGTGCCAGCAGTAATCCGGGGAATCACAATCAGCCCCAGCATTTT.

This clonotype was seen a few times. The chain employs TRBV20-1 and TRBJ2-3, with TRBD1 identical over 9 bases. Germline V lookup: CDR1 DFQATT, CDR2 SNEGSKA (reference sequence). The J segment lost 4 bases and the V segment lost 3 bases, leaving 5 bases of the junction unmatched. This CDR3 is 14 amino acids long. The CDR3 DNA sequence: TGCAGTGCTAGGTCCGGGACAGGGCCAGATACGCAGTATTTT. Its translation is CSARSGTGPDTQYF.